This entry describes one TCR beta chain. The antigen is not known. These data are taken from a study of T-cell reconstitution after alpha-beta-depleted transplantation in children. Unique molecular identifiers were incorporated into the prepared TCRbeta library. Each CDR3 protein gets one entry after TCRdb re-called the PCR reads with MiXCR. The sample shows roughly 110,000 distinct CDR3 sequences, 10% to 13% of them seen only once. Findings and caveats of the study: About two months after transplant, alpha-beta T cells reportedly came from several hundred expanded graft clones. At the one-year point after transplant, T-cell counts and TCRbeta diversity were found to come mostly from T cells that had been newly produced.

Sample: PBMCs, taken before TCRalphabeta/CD19-depleted stem cell transplant. This TCR derives from a boy under 10 years old with acute lymphoblastic leukemia, due to receive a stem cell transplant.

Written as DNA, the CDR3 is TGTGCCAGCAGCTCCCGCACCTTTAATGAGCAGTTCTTC. Translating gives CASSSRTFNEQFF. The chain couples TRBV3-1 to TRBJ2-1; D is ambiguous. V lost 5 bases, J lost 7 bases, and 12 bases lay in between. Germline-derived CDR1 and CDR2 are LGHDT and YNNKEL (reference sequence). The CDR3 contains 13 residues.